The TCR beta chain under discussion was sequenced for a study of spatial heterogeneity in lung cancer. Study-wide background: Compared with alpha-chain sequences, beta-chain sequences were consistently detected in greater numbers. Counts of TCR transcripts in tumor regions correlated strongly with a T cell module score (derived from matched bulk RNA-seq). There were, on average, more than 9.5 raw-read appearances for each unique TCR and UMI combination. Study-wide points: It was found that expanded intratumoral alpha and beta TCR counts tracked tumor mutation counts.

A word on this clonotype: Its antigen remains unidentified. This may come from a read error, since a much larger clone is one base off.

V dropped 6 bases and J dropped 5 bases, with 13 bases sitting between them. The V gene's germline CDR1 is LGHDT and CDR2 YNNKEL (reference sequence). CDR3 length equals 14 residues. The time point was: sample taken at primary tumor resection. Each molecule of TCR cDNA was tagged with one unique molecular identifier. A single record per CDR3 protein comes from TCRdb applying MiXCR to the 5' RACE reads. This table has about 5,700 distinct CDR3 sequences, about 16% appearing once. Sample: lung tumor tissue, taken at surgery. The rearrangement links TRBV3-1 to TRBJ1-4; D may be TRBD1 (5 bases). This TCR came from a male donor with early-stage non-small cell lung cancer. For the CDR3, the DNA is TGTGCCAGCAGTTCCGGGGGAAAGAATGAAAAACTGTTTTTT. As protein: CASSSGGKNEKLFF.